This T cell receptor (beta chain) was sequenced in a study of shared T cell receptors in the human thymus. Generated by immunoSEQ multiplex PCR, the TCRdb table keeps only in-frame clones and is missing some. The sample contains roughly 660,000 clones, roughly 90% of which appear only once. The CDR3 runs to 17 residues. Germline trimming cut 2 bases from V and 2 bases from J; bases unmatched to any gene: 11. Germline V gives CDR1 LNHNV, CDR2 YYDKDF (reference sequence). These data also featured in a second study, about human thymus T cells.

This TCR was recovered from a boy younger than two with a congenital heart defect. The chain carries TRBV15 and TRBJ2-5; 7 bases line up with TRBD2. Material: thymocytes. In DNA form, the CDR3 reads TGTGCCACCAGCAGACATTGGACTGTGGGGGGGCAAGAGACCCAGTACTTC. Translation: CATSRHWTVGGQETQYF.